This TCR beta chain was observed in a study of PD-1 blockade in classical Hodgkin lymphoma. The CDR3 runs 13 residues. Germline lookup yields CDR1 SGHTA and CDR2 FQGNSA. V was trimmed by 0 bases and J by 3 bases, leaving 6 bases between them. Assay used: immunoSEQ multiplex PCR; TCRdb lists only in-frame clones, some missing. The sample contains about 4,200 clones, about four fifths of which appear only once. Time point specified: newly diagnosed, previously untreated cHL patient sample. Isolated CD8+ T cells were derived from thawed PBMCs through magnetic negative selection. Overall study results and limits: Repertoire differences lack defined causes, possibly disease activity or prior therapy.

On this clone itself: Its target is unknown.

The receptor's source is a human donor with classical Hodgkin lymphoma. This sequence joins TRBV7-2 and TRBJ2-7; D is perhaps TRBD1 (6 bases). The specimen was CD8+ T cells from blood. The CDR3 loop is CASSLAGGYEQYF. The CDR3 bases are TGTGCCAGCAGCTTAGCAGGGGGCTACGAGCAGTACTTC. Drawing the rest from reference TRBV7-2 and TRBJ2-7, the complete variable domain is GAGVSQSPSNKVTEKGKDVELRCDPISGHTALYWYRQSLGQGLEFLIYFQGNSAPDKSGLPSDRFSAERTGGSVSTLTIQRTQQEDSAVYLCASSLAGGYEQYFGPGTRLTVT.